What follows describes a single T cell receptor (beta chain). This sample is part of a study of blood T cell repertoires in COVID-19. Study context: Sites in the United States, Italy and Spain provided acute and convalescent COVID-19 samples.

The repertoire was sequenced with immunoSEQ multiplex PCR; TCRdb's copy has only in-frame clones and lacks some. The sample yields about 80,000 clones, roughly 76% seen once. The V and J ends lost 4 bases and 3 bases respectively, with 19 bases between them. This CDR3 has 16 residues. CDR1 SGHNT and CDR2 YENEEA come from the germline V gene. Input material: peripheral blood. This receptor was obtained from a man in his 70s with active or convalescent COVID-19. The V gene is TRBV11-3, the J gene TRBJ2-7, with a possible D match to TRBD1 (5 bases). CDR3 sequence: CASSSDFYRNVYEQYF. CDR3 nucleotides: TGTGCCAGCAGCTCCGACTTCTACAGGAACGTCTACGAGCAGTACTTC.